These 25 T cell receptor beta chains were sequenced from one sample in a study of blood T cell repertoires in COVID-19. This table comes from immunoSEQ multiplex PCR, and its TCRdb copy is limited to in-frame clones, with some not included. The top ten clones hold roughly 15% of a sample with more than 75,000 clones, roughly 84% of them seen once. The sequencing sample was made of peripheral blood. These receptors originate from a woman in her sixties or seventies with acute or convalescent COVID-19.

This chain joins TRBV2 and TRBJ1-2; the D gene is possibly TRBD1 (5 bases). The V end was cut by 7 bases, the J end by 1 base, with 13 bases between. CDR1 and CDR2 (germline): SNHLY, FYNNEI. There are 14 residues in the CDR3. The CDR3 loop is CASIGVLVNYGYTF. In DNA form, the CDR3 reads TGTGCCAGCATAGGGGTTTTGGTTAACTATGGCTACACCTTC.

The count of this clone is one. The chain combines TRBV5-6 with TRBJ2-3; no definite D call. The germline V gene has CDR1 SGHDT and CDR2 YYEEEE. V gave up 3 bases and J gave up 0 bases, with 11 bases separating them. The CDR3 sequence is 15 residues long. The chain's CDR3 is CASSSPSRSTDTQYF. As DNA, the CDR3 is TGTGCCAGCAGCTCACCCTCGCGAAGCACAGATACGCAGTATTTT. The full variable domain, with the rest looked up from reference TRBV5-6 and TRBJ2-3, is DAGVTQSPTHLIKTRGQQVTLRCSPKSGHDTVSWYQQALGQGPQFIFQYYEEEERQRGNFPDRFSGHQFPNYSSELNVNALLLGDSALYLCASSSPSRSTDTQYFGPGTRLTVL.

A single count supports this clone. The CDR3 region has the DNA TGTGCCAGCAGTGCAGGGGAAAGCTACACCTTC. Encoded protein: CASSAGESYTF. The rearrangement uses TRBV25-1 and TRBJ1-2, with D possibly being TRBD1 (6 bases). The CDR3 sequence is 11 residues long. The ends were cut back, 4 bases at V and 9 bases at J, with 9 bases in the middle. Germline values: CDR1 MGHDK, CDR2 SYGVNS.

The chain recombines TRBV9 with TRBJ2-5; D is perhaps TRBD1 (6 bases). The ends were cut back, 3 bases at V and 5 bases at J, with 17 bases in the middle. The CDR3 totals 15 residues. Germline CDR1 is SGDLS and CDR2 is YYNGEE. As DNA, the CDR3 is TGTGCCAGCAGCGCGCAGGGACAACTAAGGGAGACCCAGTACTTC. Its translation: CASSAQGQLRETQYF.

CDR3 bases: TGTGCCAGCTCACCGGGGACTAGCGGGTCAGCCAAAAACATTCAGTACTTC. Its translation is CASSPGTSGSAKNIQYF. The chain combines TRBV18 with TRBJ2-4; 12 bases agree with TRBD2. The CDR3 length is 17 residues. Trimming removed 3 bases from V and 0 bases from J; junction bases left unmatched: 3. The V gene's germline CDR1 is KGHSH and CDR2 LQKENI.

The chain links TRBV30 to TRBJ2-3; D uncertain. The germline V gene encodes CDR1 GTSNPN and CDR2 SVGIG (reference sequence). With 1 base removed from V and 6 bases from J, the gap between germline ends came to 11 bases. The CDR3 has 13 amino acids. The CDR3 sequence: CAWSGWAWDTQYF. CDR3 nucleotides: TGTGCCTGGAGTGGGTGGGCGTGGGATACGCAGTATTTT.

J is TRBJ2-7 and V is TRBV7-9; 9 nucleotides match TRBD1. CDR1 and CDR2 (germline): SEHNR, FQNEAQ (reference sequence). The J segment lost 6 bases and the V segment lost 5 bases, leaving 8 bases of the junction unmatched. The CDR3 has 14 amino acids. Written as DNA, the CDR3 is TGTGCCAGCAGCCCCCGGACAGGGGCGTCCGAGCAGTACGTC. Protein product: CASSPRTGASEQYV.

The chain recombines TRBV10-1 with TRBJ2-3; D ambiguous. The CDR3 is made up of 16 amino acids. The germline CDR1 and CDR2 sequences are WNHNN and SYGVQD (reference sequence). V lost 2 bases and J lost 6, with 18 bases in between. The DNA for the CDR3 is TGCGCCAGCAGTGAGCGTCAATCCGCTCAACGGGATACGCAGTATTTT. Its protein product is CASSERQSAQRDTQYF.

The CDR3 DNA is TGCGCCAGCAGCTTCTCTGCGGGGGGGAACACCGGGGAGCTGTTTTTT. This sequence encodes CASSFSAGGNTGELFF. J is TRBJ2-2 and V is TRBV5-1; 8 bases line up with TRBD2. The CDR3 is 16 amino acids. The V gene end was trimmed by 2 bases and the J gene end by 1 base; junction bases not matched to a gene: 4. CDR1 and CDR2 from the germline V gene are SGHRS and YFSETQ.

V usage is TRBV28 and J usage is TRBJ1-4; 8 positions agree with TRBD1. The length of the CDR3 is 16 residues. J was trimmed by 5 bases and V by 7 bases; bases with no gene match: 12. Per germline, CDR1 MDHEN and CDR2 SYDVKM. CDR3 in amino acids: CASTSSGTGLNEKLFF. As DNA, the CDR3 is TGTGCCAGCACCTCATCCGGGACAGGACTAAATGAAAAACTGTTTTTT.

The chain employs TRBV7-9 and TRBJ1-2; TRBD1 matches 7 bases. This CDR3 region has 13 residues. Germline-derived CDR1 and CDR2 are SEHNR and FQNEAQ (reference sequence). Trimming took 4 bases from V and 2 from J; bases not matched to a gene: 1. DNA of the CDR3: TGTGCCAGCAGCTGGGGACAGAACTATGGCTACACCTTC. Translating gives CASSWGQNYGYTF.

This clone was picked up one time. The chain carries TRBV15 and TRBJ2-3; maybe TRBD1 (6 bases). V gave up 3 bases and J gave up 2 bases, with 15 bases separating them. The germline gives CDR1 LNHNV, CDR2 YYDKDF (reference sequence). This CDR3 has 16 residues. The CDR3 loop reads CATSRPKQGPTDTQYF. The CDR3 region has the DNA TGTGCCACCAGCAGGCCTAAACAGGGTCCCACAGATACGCAGTATTTT.

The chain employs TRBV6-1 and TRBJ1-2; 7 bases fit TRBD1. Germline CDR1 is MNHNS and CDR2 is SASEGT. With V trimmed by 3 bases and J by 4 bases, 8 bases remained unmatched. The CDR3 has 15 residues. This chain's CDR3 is CASSEGDRVGYGYTF. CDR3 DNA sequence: TGTGCCAGCAGTGAGGGAGACAGGGTAGGCTATGGCTACACCTTC.

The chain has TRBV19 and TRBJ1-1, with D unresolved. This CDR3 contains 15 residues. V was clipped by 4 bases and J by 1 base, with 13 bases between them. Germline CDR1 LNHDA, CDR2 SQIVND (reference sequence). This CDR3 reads CASSRGRDTNTEAFF. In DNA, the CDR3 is TGTGCCAGTAGTAGAGGACGGGATACGAACACTGAAGCTTTCTTT.

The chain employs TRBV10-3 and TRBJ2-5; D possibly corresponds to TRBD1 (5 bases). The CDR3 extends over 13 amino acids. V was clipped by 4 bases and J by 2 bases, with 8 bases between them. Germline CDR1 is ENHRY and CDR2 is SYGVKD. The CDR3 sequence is CAISGGHQETQYF. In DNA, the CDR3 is TGTGCCATCAGTGGGGGCCATCAAGAGACCCAGTACTTC.

CDR3 loop: CASSDGQGNTEAFF. The CDR3 bases are TGTGCCAGCAGCGACGGACAGGGGAACACTGAAGCTTTCTTT. V usage is TRBV2 and J usage is TRBJ1-1; TRBD1 matches at 8 bases. Trimming removed 6 bases from V and 1 base from J; junction bases left unmatched: 4. The CDR3 is made up of 14 amino acids. Germline CDR1 reads SNHLY; CDR2 reads FYNNEI.

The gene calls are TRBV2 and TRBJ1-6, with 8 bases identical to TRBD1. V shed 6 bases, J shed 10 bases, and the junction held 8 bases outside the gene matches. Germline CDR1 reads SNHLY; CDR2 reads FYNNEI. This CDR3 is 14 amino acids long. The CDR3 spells CASSGQGAGSPLHF. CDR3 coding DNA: TGTGCCAGCAGCGGACAGGGAGCAGGCTCACCCCTCCACTTT.

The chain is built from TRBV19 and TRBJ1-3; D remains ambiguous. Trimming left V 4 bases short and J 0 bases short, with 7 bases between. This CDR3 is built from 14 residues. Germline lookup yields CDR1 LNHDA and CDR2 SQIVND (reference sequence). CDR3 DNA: TGTGCCAGTAGTACCGGTTTCTCTGGAAACACCATATATTTT. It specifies CASSTGFSGNTIYF. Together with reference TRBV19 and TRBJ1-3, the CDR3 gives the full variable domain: DGGITQSPKYLFRKEGQNVTLSCEQNLNHDAMYWYRQDPGQGLRLIYYSQIVNDFQKGDIAEGYSVSREKKESFPLTVTSAQKNPTAFYLCASSTGFSGNTIYFGEGSWLTVV.

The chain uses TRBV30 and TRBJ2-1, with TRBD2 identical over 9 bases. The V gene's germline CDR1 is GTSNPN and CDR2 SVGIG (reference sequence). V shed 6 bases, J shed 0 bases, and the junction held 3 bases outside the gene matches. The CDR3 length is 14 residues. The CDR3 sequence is CACCSGSSYNEQFF. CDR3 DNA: TGTGCCTGCTGTAGCGGGAGCTCCTACAATGAGCAGTTCTTC.

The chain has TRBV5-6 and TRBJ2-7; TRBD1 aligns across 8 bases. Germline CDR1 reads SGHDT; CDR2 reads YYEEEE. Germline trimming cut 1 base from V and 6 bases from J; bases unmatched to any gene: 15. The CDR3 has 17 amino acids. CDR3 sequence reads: CASSLSGTGMSGVEQYV. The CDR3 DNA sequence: TGTGCCAGCAGCTTGTCCGGGACAGGAATGTCGGGAGTCGAGCAGTACGTC.

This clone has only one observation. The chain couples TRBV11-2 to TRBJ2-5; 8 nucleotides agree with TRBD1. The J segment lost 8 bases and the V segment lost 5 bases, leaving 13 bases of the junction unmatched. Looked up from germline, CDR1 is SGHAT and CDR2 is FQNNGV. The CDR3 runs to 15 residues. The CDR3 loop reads CASSEGTGVRETQYF. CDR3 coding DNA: TGTGCCAGCAGCGAGGGGACAGGTGTAAGAGAAACCCAGTACTTC.

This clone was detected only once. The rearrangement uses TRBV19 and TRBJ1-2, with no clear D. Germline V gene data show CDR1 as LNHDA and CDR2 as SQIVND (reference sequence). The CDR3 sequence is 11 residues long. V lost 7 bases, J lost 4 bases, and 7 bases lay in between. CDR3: CASTGRYGYTF. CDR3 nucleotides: TGTGCCAGTACTGGCCGCTATGGCTACACCTTC.

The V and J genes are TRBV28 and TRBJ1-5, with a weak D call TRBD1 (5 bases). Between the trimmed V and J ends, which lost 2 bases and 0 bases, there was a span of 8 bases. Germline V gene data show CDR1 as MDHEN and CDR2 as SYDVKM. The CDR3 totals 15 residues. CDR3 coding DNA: TGTGCCAGCAGTTTACCAGGGAATAGCAATCAGCCCCAGCATTTT. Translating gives CASSLPGNSNQPQHF.

Here the CDR3 reads CASSFRDTNSGANVLTF. CDR3 nucleotides: TGTGCCAGCAGCTTCCGGGACACCAACTCTGGGGCCAACGTCCTGACTTTC. V is TRBV7-8 and J is TRBJ2-6; tentative D call: TRBD1 (6 bases). The CDR3 extends over 17 amino acids. CDR1 is SGHVS, CDR2 FQNEAQ, per germline. V shed 3 bases and J shed 0 bases, with 12 bases lying between them.

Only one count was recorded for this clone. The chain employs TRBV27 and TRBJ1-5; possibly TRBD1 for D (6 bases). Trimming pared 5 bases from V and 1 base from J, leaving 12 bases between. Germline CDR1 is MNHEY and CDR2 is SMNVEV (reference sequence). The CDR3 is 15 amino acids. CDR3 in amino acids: CASSRDRLSNQPQHF. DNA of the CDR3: TGTGCCAGCAGTCGAGACAGGTTGAGCAATCAGCCCCAGCATTTT.